What follows are 26 T cell receptor beta chains derived from one specimen sequenced in a study of T-cell reconstitution after alpha-beta-depleted transplantation in children. Preparation of the TCRbeta library was carried out with unique molecular identifiers. One entry per CDR3 protein results from TCRdb running MiXCR on the PCR reads. The sample includes hundreds of thousands of distinct CDR3 sequences, roughly 18% of them seen just once. The sample here was PBMCs, mostly from graft donor cells, taken 360 days after TCRalphabeta/CD19-depleted stem cell transplant. These receptors were taken from a male patient aged 2-10 years who had a stem cell transplant for acute lymphoblastic leukemia, so the T cells may come from the graft donor.

The CDR3 loop reads CASSQSPGQTNYEQYF. The CDR3 DNA reads TGTGCCAGCTCACAATCCCCGGGGCAGACCAACTACGAGCAGTACTTC. J is TRBJ2-7 and V is TRBV18, with D tentatively TRBD1 or TRBD2 (5 bases each). CDR3 length: 16 residues. V lost 4 bases, J lost 3 bases, and 19 bases lay in between. From germline, CDR1 is KGHSH and CDR2 LQKENI.

This clonotype has only a few counts. The chain links TRBV7-9 to TRBJ1-1; D gene unclear. CDR1 is SEHNR, CDR2 FQNEAQ, per germline (reference sequence). Trimming stripped 4 bases from V and 2 bases from J, with 17 bases between. This CDR3 region has 16 residues. The CDR3 nucleotides read TGTGCCAGCAGCTCCCCCGTCATCGGGCGAAACACTGAAGCTTTCTTT. Protein product: CASSSPVIGRNTEAFF.

The table lists this clonotype with a few counts. This chain links TRBV6-6 with TRBJ2-1, with D unclear. The CDR3 is made up of 12 amino acids. From germline, CDR1 is MNHNY and CDR2 SVGAGI (reference sequence). V lost 1 base and J lost 5, with 3 bases in between. As DNA, the CDR3 is TGTGCCAGCAGTTACTTAAACAATGAGCAGTTCTTC. Its protein product is CASSYLNNEQFF.

This clonotype was recorded a few times. This chain joins TRBV7-8 and TRBJ1-5; TRBD1 matches 7 bases. In germline, CDR1 is SGHVS, CDR2 FQNEAQ. The CDR3 loop spans 16 amino acids. V lost 1 base to trimming and J lost 6 bases; unmatched junction nucleotides: 9. CDR3 DNA sequence: TGTGCCAGCAGCTTAGGCCCTACAGGGGAGATTCAGCCCCAGCATTTT. This encodes CASSLGPTGEIQPQHF.

A few counts support this clonotype. This sequence joins TRBV5-1 and TRBJ2-5; D unresolved. V lost 4 bases, J lost 1 base, and 8 bases lay in between. CDR1 is SGHRS, CDR2 YFSETQ, per germline. The CDR3 has 13 residues. The CDR3: CASSPIVQETQYF. For the CDR3, the DNA is TGCGCCAGCAGCCCGATCGTCCAAGAGACCCAGTACTTC.

This clonotype was seen many times. The chain employs TRBV5-5 and TRBJ2-2; the D is unclear. Trimming removed 2 bases at V and 7 bases at J, with 6 bases between. The CDR3 is 12 residues long. The germline V gene encodes CDR1 SGHKS and CDR2 YYEKEE (reference sequence). The CDR3 sequence: CASSLGNGELFF. CDR3 coding DNA: TGTGCCAGCAGCTTAGGGAACGGGGAGCTGTTTTTT.

This clonotype has only a few counts. This chain connects TRBV12-3 or TRBV12-4 to TRBJ2-7; 9 nucleotides match TRBD1. Trimming cost V 6 bases and J 5 bases; bases outside gene matches: 11. The CDR3 extends over 15 amino acids. The CDR3 sequence is CASSPPGTGYDEQYF. The CDR3 DNA sequence: TGTGCCAGCAGCCCTCCCGGGACAGGGTATGACGAGCAGTACTTC.

The chain is built from TRBV6-2 or TRBV6-3 and TRBJ2-1, with D tentatively TRBD2 (5 bases). The CDR3 totals 10 residues. Germline values: CDR1 MNHEY, CDR2 SVGEGT. The V and J ends lost 10 bases and 10 bases respectively, with 11 bases between them. Written as DNA, the CDR3 is TGTGCCACCCGGAGCGGCGAGCAGTTCTTC. This translates into CATRSGEQFF.

This clonotype was picked up a small number of times. The chain combines TRBV30 with TRBJ2-3; 15 positions match TRBD2. The CDR3 runs to 16 residues. Unmatched junction bases numbered 6, after V lost 8 bases and J lost 0 bases. The germline V gene has CDR1 GTSNPN and CDR2 SVGIG (reference sequence). The chain's CDR3 is CAAGLAGGPSTDTQYF. The CDR3 DNA sequence: TGTGCCGCCGGACTAGCGGGAGGGCCTAGCACAGATACGCAGTATTTT.

This clonotype was counted only a few times. The chain carries TRBV20-1 and TRBJ2-1; TRBD1 aligns across 7 bases. V lost 4 bases, J lost 5 bases, and 5 bases stayed unmatched. Per germline, CDR1 DFQATT and CDR2 SNEGSKA (reference sequence). The CDR3 is made up of 13 amino acids. CDR3: CSATGTVNNEQFF. The DNA for the CDR3 is TGCAGTGCTACCGGGACAGTAAACAATGAGCAGTTCTTC.

CDR3 amino acids: CASRAGGSAEAFF. Written as DNA, the CDR3 is TGTGCCAGCAGGGCAGGGGGATCCGCTGAAGCTTTCTTT. The chain links TRBV6-4 to TRBJ1-1, with TRBD1 matching 7 bases. Germline values: CDR1 MRHNA, CDR2 SNTAGT. V was clipped by 6 bases and J by 6 bases; unmatched bases: 7. The CDR3 is 13 residues long.

The sample holds a few counts of this clonotype. This sequence joins TRBV11-2 and TRBJ2-5; no firm D call. The CDR3 sequence is 14 residues long. The ends were cut back, 6 bases at V and 1 base at J, with 12 bases in the middle. CDR1 and CDR2 from the germline V gene are SGHAT and FQNNGV. Here the CDR3 reads CASRNRHVQETQYF. In DNA form, the CDR3 reads TGTGCCAGCAGAAACCGACATGTCCAAGAGACCCAGTACTTC.

This chain uses TRBV20-1 with TRBJ2-7; D not resolved. Trimming shortened V by 3 bases and J by 1 base, and 10 bases separated the two germline ends. From germline, CDR1 is DFQATT and CDR2 SNEGSKA (reference sequence). This CDR3 is built from 13 residues. This chain's CDR3 is CSAREHRSYEQYF. The CDR3, as DNA: TGCAGTGCTAGGGAGCACCGTTCCTACGAGCAGTACTTC.

The V call is TRBV5-1, the J call TRBJ2-7, with D unresolved. Germline V CDR1 and CDR2: SGHRS, YFSETQ. The CDR3 length is 15 residues. Trimming shortened V by 0 bases and J by 0 bases, and 10 bases separated the two germline ends. The CDR3 DNA sequence: TGCGCCAGCAGCTTGGTCAGGAGAAGCTCCTACGAGCAGTACTTC. It encodes CASSLVRRSSYEQYF.

The V gene is TRBV20-1, the J gene TRBJ1-1; the D gene is possibly TRBD1 (6 bases). V lost 2 bases and J 2 bases, leaving 21 bases between the germline ends. CDR1 and CDR2 from the germline V gene are DFQATT and SNEGSKA (reference sequence). The CDR3 has 17 residues. The CDR3, as DNA: TGCAGTGCTAGAAGGGAACAGGGAGCAAGTGACAACACTGAAGCTTTCTTT. Residues: CSARREQGASDNTEAFF.

This clonotype occurred a few times. The genes are TRBV12-3 or TRBV12-4 and TRBJ2-1, with D unclear. This CDR3 spans 12 amino acids. Trimming left V 6 bases short and J 4 bases short, with 7 bases between. The CDR3 region is CASRTSYNEQFF. CDR3 in DNA: TGTGCCAGCAGAACCTCATACAATGAGCAGTTCTTC.

The chain has TRBV2 and TRBJ2-3, with 14 nucleotides matching TRBD2. Germline CDR1 SNHLY, CDR2 FYNNEI. V was clipped by 7 bases and J by 4 bases; unmatched bases: 7. This CDR3 spans 16 amino acids. CDR3 bases: TGTGCCAGCACCAGTGGACTAGCGGGAGGAGCAGATACGCAGTATTTT. Translation gives CASTSGLAGGADTQYF.

Ten or more counts support this clonotype. The V and J genes are TRBV7-9 and TRBJ1-2, with 9 bases lining up with TRBD1. In germline, CDR1 is SEHNR, CDR2 FQNEAQ (reference sequence). V lost 5 bases to trimming and J lost 4 bases; unmatched junction nucleotides: 8. CDR3 length equals 15 residues. CDR3: CASSGTGTFRYGYTF. The CDR3 bases are TGTGCCAGCAGCGGGACAGGGACGTTCCGCTATGGCTACACCTTC. The full variable domain, rest sourced from reference TRBV7-9 and TRBJ1-2, is DTGVSQNPRHKITKRGQNVTFRCDPISEHNRLYWYRQTLGQGPEFLTYFQNEAQLEKSRLLSDRFSAERPKGSFSTLEIQRTEQGDSAMYLCASSGTGTFRYGYTFGSGTRLTVV.

There are a few counts of this clonotype. For the CDR3, the DNA is TGCGCCAGCAGCCTGGAGCCACAGAGCTCCTACGAGCAGTACTTC. Translated: CASSLEPQSSYEQYF. The V and J genes are TRBV5-1 and TRBJ2-7; D not resolved. The CDR3 is 15 amino acids. Germline CDR1 is SGHRS and CDR2 is YFSETQ. V lost 4 bases and J lost 0, with 14 bases in between.

The gene calls are TRBV6-5 and TRBJ1-1, with D uncertain. Germline lookup yields CDR1 MNHEY and CDR2 SVGAGI. The CDR3 runs to 14 residues. Trimming stripped 4 bases from V and 1 base from J, with 10 bases between. CDR3 sequence (DNA): TGTGCCAGCAGTTGGGGAAGGGAGAACACTGAAGCTTTCTTT. Its translation is CASSWGRENTEAFF.

This rearrangement joins TRBV6-1 to TRBJ2-7; D not resolved. Per germline, CDR1 MNHNS and CDR2 SASEGT. Trimming shortened V by 6 bases and J by 6 bases, and 15 bases separated the two germline ends. This CDR3 comprises 13 residues. The CDR3 here is CASSQRTSAEQYF. CDR3 coding DNA: TGTGCCAGCAGCCAAAGAACATCGGCCGAGCAGTACTTC.

The chain has TRBV7-2 and TRBJ1-2, with TRBD1 identical over 7 bases. CDR1 and CDR2 (germline): SGHTA, FQGNSA. Trimming cost V 0 bases and J 8 bases; bases outside gene matches: 12. The CDR3 length is 16 residues. The CDR3 bases are TGTGCCAGCAGCTTAGCTATGGAGAGGGGGCTTTCGGGCTACACCTTC. This codes for CASSLAMERGLSGYTF.

V usage is TRBV6-2 or TRBV6-3 and J usage is TRBJ1-5; D remains unclear. There are 14 residues in the CDR3. Trimming shortened V by 7 bases and J by 0 bases, and 10 bases separated the two germline ends. Germline V gene lookup returns CDR1 MNHEY and CDR2 SVGEGT. The CDR3 loop reads CASKWPDSNQPQHF. The CDR3, as DNA: TGTGCCAGCAAATGGCCGGATAGCAATCAGCCCCAGCATTTT.

The rearrangement joins TRBV7-2 to TRBJ1-1; D is undetermined. V was clipped by 2 bases and J by 4 bases, with 11 bases between them. Germline CDR1 is SGHTA and CDR2 is FQGNSA. The CDR3 has 14 residues. In DNA, the CDR3 is TGTGCCAGCAGCTTACCCGGTGCAAGCACTGAAGCTTTCTTT. Protein: CASSLPGASTEAFF.

This clonotype was detected only a few times. J is TRBJ1-1 and V is TRBV10-2; 9 bases agree with TRBD1. Trimming took 5 bases from V and 0 from J; bases not matched to a gene: 10. CDR3 length: 17 residues. Germline CDR1 reads WSHSY; CDR2 reads SAAADI. CDR3 in amino acids: CASSTFRDRALNTEAFF. The CDR3 region has the DNA TGCGCCAGCAGTACCTTCCGGGACAGGGCACTGAACACTGAAGCTTTCTTT.

The chain combines TRBV7-2 with TRBJ2-5, with 7 bases aligning to TRBD1. Trimming at V came to 3 bases and at J to 6 bases, leaving 7 bases not matched to a gene. This CDR3 spans 14 amino acids. Germline values: CDR1 SGHTA, CDR2 FQGNSA. This CDR3 is CASSFKTGPKTQYF. The CDR3 nucleotides read TGTGCCAGCAGCTTCAAGACAGGGCCAAAGACCCAGTACTTC.